This T cell receptor beta chain appears in the sequencing data of a study of shared clonotypes between healthy human individuals. Notes on this clone: Its antigen is as yet unknown.

Broader study findings: In general, naive subsets displayed greater estimated richness than memory subsets did. Rarefaction revealed incomplete sorted-subset sequencing despite large depth.

Every subset's genomic DNA went evenly onto several immunoSEQ plates. TCRdb's copy holds only in-frame clones and misses some; the assay was immunoSEQ multiplex PCR. The table shows a few hundred thousand clones, with about 96% occurring only once. The V and J ends lost 1 base and 6 bases, in that order; junction bases with no gene match: 13. From germline, CDR1 is SGHNT and CDR2 YENEEA. The CDR3 is 17 amino acids. A CD45RA-negative memory subset and a CD45RA+ naive subset were separated from the CD4+ cells. The sequencing sample was made of naive CD4+ T cells sorted from blood. Subset described: CD45RA+ positively selected. V and J are TRBV11-3 and TRBJ2-3, with 7 bases matching TRBD2. This sequence was found in a woman in her thirties in good health. The CDR3 DNA reads as TGTGCCAGCAGCTTAGGCCGGGGCGGGAGTTCGGTGGATACGCAGTATTTT. Translated, it gives CASSLGRGGSSVDTQYF.